The sequence of this T cell receptor (beta chain) was determined in a study of blood T cell repertoires in COVID-19. Study in general: Material from acute and convalescent COVID-19 was sourced from the United States, Italy and Spain. PBMCs, B-cell-depleted T cells, or T cells were the source of the cDNA or gDNA that made up the material.

As handled by the study authors: Researchers report that nucleated cell counts were estimated from reference gene primer amplification. TCRdb keeps only in-frame clones here, not all; method: immunoSEQ multiplex PCR. The D gene and trimming were derived from the DNA, and the V and J assignments and clone size from that table. The sample carries around 75,000 clones, 90% recorded once. Germline V gives CDR1 SGHDT, CDR2 YYEEEE. This CDR3 has 14 residues. V lost 4 bases, J lost 3 bases, and 3 bases stayed unmatched. Sample: peripheral blood. V gene TRBV5-6 combines with J gene TRBJ2-7, with 11 bases matching TRBD2. The source is a human donor in a cohort sampled during active COVID-19. The DNA for the CDR3 is TGTGCCAGCAGCCCTGGGACTAGCGGCTACGAGCAGTACTTC. It is translated as CASSPGTSGYEQYF.